These 4 T cell receptor beta chains originate from one sample sequenced in a study of shared clonotypes between healthy human individuals. Here immunoSEQ multiplex PCR was the method, and the copy in TCRdb shows in-frame clones only, minus some. This table has 2 million to 2.5 million clones, roughly 95% appearing once. Sequenced material: naive CD4+ T cells sorted from blood. Noted subset: CD45RA+ positively selected. Source of these receptors: a man aged 18 to 30 in good health.

The chain couples TRBV5-4 to TRBJ2-3, with D possibly TRBD1 on 6 matching bases. V lost 4 bases, J lost 2 bases, and 11 bases lay in between. CDR1 is SGHNT, CDR2 YYREEE, per germline (reference sequence). The CDR3 covers 14 residues. CDR3 in DNA: TGTGCCAGCAGCAGCCAGGGGCTCACAGATACGCAGTATTTT. Protein sequence: CASSSQGLTDTQYF.

The J gene is TRBJ2-5, the V gene TRBV28; D is uncertain. With 7 bases removed from V and 0 bases from J, the gap between germline ends came to 12 bases. CDR1 is MDHEN, CDR2 SYDVKM, per germline. The CDR3 has 14 residues. CDR3 DNA: TGTGCCAGCACCCCCCACTGGAACCAAGAGACCCAGTACTTC. It encodes CASTPHWNQETQYF.

This clone was observed a single time. The chain couples TRBV7-6 to TRBJ2-3, with unresolved D. The CDR3 loop spans 12 amino acids. The V end lost 5 bases, the J end lost 4 bases, and 7 bases lay between the germline ends. Per germline, CDR1 SGHVS and CDR2 FNYEAQ. The CDR3 region is CASSLVPDTQYF. For the CDR3, the DNA is TGTGCCAGCAGCCTGGTTCCAGATACGCAGTATTTT.

The chain uses TRBV11-2 and TRBJ2-7; D tentatively fits TRBD1 or TRBD2 (6 bases each). This CDR3 comprises 16 residues. V was trimmed by 5 bases and J by 5 bases, leaving 22 bases between them. Looked up from germline, CDR1 is SGHAT and CDR2 is FQNNGV. CDR3 loop: CASSHLWGASGNEQYF. CDR3 nucleotides: TGTGCCAGCAGCCACTTGTGGGGGGCCTCGGGAAACGAGCAGTACTTC.